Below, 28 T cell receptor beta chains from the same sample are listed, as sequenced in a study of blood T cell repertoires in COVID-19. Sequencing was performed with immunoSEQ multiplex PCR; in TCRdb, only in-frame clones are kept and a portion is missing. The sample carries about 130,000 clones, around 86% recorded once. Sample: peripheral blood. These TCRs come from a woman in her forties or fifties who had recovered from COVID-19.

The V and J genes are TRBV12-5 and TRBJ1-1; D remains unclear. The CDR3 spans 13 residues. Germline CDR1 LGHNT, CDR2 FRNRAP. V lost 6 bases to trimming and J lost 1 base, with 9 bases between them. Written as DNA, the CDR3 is TGTGCTAGTGGGAATGGCCCGAACACTGAAGCTTTCTTT. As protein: CASGNGPNTEAFF.

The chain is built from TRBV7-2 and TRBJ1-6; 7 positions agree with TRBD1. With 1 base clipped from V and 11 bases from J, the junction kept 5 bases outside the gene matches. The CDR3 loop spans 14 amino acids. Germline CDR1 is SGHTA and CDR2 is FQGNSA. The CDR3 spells CASSLETGRPPLHF. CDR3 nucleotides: TGTGCCAGCAGCTTAGAGACAGGGAGGCCACCCCTCCACTTT.

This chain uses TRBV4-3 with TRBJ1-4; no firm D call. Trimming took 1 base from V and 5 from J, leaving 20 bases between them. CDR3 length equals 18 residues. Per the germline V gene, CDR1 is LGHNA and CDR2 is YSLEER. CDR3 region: CASSQVLLNSGVNEKLFF. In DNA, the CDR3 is TGCGCCAGCAGCCAAGTACTTCTTAACAGCGGCGTGAATGAAAAACTGTTTTTT.

As DNA, the CDR3 is TGTGCCAGCAGTCGGACAGGGGACCAGCCCCAGCATTTT. It codes for CASSRTGDQPQHF. The gene calls are TRBV12-3 or TRBV12-4 and TRBJ1-5; 9 bases fit TRBD1. This CDR3 spans 13 amino acids. V shed 5 bases, J shed 7 bases, and the junction held 3 bases outside the gene matches.

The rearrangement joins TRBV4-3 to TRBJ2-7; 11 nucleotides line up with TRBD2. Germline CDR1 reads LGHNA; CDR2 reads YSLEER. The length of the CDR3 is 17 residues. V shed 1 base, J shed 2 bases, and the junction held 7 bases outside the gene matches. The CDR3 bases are TGCGCCAGCAGCCAAGGAACCGGGACTAGCGGCCCCTACGAGCAGTACTTC. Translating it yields CASSQGTGTSGPYEQYF.

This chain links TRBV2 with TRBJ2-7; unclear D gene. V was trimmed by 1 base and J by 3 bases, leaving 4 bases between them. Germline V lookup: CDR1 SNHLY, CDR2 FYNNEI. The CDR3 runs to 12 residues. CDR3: CASSEGRYEQYF. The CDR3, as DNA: TGTGCCAGCAGTGAAGGTCGCTACGAGCAGTACTTC. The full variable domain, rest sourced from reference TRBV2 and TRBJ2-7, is EPEVTQTPSHQVTQMGQEVILRCVPISNHLYFYWYRQILGQKVEFLVSFYNNEISEKSEIFDDQFSVERPDGSNFTLKIRSTKLEDSAMYFCASSEGRYEQYFGPGTRLTVT.

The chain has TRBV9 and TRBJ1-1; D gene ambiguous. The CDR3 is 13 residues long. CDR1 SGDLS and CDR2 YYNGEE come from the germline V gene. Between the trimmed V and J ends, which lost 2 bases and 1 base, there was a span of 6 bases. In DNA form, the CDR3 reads TGTGCCAGCAGCGTGGAGGGGAACACTGAAGCTTTCTTT. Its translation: CASSVEGNTEAFF.

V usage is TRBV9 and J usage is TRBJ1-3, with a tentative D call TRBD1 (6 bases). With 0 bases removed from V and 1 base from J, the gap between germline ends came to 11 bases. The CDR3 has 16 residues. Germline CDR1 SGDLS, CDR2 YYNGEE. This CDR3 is CASSVDRAYSGNTIYF. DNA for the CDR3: TGTGCCAGCAGCGTAGACAGGGCCTATTCTGGAAACACCATATATTTT.

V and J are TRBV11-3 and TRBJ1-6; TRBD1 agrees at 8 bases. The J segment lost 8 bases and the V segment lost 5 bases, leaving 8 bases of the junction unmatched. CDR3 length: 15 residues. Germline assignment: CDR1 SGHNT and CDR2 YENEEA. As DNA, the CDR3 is TGTGCCAGCAGCGGGGGGGACAGGACTTATTCACCCCTCCACTTT. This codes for CASSGGDRTYSPLHF.

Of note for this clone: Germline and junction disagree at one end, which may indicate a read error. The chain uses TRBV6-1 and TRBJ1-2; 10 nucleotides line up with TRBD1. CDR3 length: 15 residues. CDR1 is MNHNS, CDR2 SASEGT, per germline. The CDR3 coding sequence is TGTGCCAGCAGCGAAGGGACAGGGGTTTTCTATGGCTACACCTTC. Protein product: CASSEGTGVFYGYTF.

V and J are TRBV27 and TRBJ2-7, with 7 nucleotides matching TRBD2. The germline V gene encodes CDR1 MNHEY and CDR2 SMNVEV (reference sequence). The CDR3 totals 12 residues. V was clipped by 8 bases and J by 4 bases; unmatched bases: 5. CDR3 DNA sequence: TGTGCCAGCCGCGGGAGCTTATACGAGCAGTACTTC. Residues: CASRGSLYEQYF.

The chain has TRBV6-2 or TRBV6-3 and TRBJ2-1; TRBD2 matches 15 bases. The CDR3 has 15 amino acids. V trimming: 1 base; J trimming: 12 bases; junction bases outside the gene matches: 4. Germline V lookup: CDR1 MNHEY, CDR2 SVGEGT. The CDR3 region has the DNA TGTGCCAGCAGTTACTTCGGACTAGCGGGAGGGACGCAGTTCTTC. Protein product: CASSYFGLAGGTQFF.

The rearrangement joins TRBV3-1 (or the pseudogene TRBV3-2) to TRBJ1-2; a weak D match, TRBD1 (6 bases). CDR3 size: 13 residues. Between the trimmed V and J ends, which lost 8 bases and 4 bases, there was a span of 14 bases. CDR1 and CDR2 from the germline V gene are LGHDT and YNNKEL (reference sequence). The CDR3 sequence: CASQRGRGYGYTF. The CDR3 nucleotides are TGTGCCAGCCAAAGGGGCAGGGGCTATGGCTACACCTTC.

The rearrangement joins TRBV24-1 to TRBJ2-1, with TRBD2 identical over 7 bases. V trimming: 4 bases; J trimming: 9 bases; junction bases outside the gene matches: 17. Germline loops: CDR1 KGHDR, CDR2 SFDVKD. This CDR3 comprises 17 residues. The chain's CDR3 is CATSDRAVSLADGEQFF. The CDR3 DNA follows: TGTGCCACCAGTGACAGAGCGGTTAGTCTAGCGGACGGTGAGCAGTTCTTC.

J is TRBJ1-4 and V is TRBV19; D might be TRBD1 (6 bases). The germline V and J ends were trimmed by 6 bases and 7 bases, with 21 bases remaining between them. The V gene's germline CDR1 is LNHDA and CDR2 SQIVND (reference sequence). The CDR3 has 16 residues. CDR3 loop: CASSPTGQFAGEKLFF. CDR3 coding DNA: TGTGCCAGTAGCCCAACAGGACAGTTCGCGGGTGAAAAACTGTTTTTT.

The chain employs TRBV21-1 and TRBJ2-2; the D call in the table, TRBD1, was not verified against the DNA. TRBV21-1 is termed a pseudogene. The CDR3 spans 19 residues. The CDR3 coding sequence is TGTGCCAGCAGCAAATTTAGAAAGAAGGGGGCGGACAACACCGGGGAGCTGTTTTTT. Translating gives CASSKFRKKGADNTGELFF.

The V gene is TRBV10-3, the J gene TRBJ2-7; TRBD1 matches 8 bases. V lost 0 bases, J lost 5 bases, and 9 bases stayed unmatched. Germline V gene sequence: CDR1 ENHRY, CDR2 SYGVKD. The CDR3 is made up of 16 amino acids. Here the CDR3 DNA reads TGTGCCATCAGTGAGTCAGGCGGGACAGGACGGGACGAGCAGTACTTC. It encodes CAISESGGTGRDEQYF.

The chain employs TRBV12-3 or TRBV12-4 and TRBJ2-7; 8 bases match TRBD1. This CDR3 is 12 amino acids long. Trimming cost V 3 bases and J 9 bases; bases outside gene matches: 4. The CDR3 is CASSFSGQGQYF. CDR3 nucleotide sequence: TGTGCCAGCAGTTTTTCAGGACAGGGGCAGTACTTC.

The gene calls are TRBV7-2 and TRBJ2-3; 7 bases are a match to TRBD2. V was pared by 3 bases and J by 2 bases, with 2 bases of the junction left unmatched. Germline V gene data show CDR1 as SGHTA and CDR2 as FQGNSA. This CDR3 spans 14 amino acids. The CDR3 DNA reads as TGTGCCAGCAGCTTGCGGGGGATCACAGATACGCAGTATTTT. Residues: CASSLRGITDTQYF.

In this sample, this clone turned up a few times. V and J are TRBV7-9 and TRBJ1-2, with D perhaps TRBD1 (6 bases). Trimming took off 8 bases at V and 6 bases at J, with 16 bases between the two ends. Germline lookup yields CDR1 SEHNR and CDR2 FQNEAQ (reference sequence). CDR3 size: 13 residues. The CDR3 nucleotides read TGTGCCAGCTCCCCCACAGGGAGTAATGGCTACACCTTC. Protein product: CASSPTGSNGYTF.

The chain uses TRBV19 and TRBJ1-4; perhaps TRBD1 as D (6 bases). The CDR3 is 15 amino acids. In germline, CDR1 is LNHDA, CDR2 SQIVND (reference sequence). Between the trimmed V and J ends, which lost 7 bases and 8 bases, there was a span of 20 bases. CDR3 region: CASKPPQGSREKLFF. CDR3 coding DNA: TGTGCCAGTAAACCGCCGCAGGGGAGCAGGGAAAAACTGTTTTTT.

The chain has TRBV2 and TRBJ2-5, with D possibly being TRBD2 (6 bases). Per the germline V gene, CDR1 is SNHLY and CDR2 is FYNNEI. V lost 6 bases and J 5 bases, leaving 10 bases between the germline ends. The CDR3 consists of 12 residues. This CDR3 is CASRREGETQYF. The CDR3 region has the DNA TGTGCCAGCAGGCGGGAAGGGGAGACCCAGTACTTC.

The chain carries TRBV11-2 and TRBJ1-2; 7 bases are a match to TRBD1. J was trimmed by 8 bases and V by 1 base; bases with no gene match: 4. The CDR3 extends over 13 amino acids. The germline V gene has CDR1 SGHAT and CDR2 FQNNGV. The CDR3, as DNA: TGTGCCAGCAGCTTAGGCCTACAGGGGGGCTACACCTTC. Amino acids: CASSLGLQGGYTF.

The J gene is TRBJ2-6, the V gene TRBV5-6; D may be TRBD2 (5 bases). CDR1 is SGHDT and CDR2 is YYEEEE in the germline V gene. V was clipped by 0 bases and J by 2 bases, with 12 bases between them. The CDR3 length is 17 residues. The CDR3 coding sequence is TGTGCCAGCAGCTTGGCCCCAGCCGGGGCTGGGGCCAACGTCCTGACTTTC. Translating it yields CASSLAPAGAGANVLTF.

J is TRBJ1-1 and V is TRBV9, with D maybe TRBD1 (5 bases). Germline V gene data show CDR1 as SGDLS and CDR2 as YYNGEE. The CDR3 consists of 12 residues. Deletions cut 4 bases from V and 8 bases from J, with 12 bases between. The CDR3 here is CASSPWTREAFF. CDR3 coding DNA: TGTGCCAGCAGCCCATGGACACGAGAAGCTTTCTTT. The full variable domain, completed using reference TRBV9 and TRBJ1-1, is DSGVTQTPKHLITATGQRVTLRCSPRSGDLSVYWYQQSLDQGLQFLIQYYNGEERAKGNILERFSAQQFPDLHSELNLSSLELGDSALYFCASSPWTREAFFGQGTRLTVV.

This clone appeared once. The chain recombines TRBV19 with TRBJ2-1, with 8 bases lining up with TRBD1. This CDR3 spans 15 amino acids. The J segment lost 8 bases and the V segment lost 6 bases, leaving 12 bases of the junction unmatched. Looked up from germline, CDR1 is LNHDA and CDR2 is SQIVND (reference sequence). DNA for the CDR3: TGTGCCAGTAGCACCCGGACAGGGATCGGTGATGAGCAGTTCTTC. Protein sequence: CASSTRTGIGDEQFF.

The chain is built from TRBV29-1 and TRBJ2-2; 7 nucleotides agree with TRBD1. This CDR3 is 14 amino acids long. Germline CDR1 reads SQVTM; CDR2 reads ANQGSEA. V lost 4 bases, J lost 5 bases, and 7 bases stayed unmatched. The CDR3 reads CSVGTGVGTGELFF. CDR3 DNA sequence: TGCAGCGTTGGAACAGGGGTGGGGACCGGGGAGCTGTTTTTT.

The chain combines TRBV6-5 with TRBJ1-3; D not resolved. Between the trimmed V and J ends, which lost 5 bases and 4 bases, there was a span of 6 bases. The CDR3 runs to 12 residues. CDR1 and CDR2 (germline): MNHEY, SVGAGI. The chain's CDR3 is CASSPRGNTIYF. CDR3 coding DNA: TGTGCCAGCAGTCCGAGGGGAAACACCATATATTTT.